This TCR beta chain originates from a study of response to subunit inactivated influenza vaccine. Germline CDR1 reads MNHEY; CDR2 reads SVGAGI. With 2 bases removed from V and 3 bases from J, the gap between germline ends came to 13 bases. The CDR3 has 16 amino acids. Study findings and constraints: Each seasonal influenza vaccination, the authors suggested, recruits few new T cells.

Note on this clonotype: The antigen is not known.

MiXCR, applied by TCRdb to the RT-PCR reads, yields one record per CDR3 protein. The profile shows 800,000 to 1,000,000 distinct CDR3 sequences, about 20% of them singletons. The chain couples TRBV6-5 to TRBJ1-4; no definite D call. The input for sequencing was PBMCs from blood, taken about 5 days after vaccination. This receptor was identified in a man aged 50 to 60 who received an inactivated influenza vaccine. The CDR3 region has the DNA TGTGCCAGCAGTTACGGTGTGGGAAAAGCTAATGAAAAACTGTTTTTT. Its translation is CASSYGVGKANEKLFF.